These 5 T cell receptor beta chains originate from one sample sequenced in a study of regulatory T cells in long-lasting Graves disease (dated by TCRdb to the early 2020s). Taken with the paper, the label for time point translates to: newly diagnosed GD, antithyroid drugs for less than 3 months. For both TCR sequencing and RNA sequencing, RNA was extracted from PBMCs in TRIzol. The library was obtained by multiplex PCR. The sample was run on an Illumina HiSeq 4000. iRepertoire HTBI primers and Arm-PCR amplification of CDR3 regions were used to construct TCR beta libraries. TCRdb passed the public sequencing reads through fastp at Q25 and MiXCR, retaining productive beta sequences. Every distinct CDR3 protein forms one entry, paired with its most common genes and DNA. The sample table lists hundreds of thousands of distinct CDR3 sequences, 16% of them with a count of one. About 18% of the sample rests with the top ten.

This same sample was also taken into another study, of T cells in Graves' hyperthyroidism and ophthalmopathy.

This material consisted of peripheral blood mononuclear cells (PBMCs), taken at new diagnosis, from a patient treated with antithyroid drugs. The origin of the receptors is a woman in her 30s with Graves disease. Donor details come from another sample of the same person, matched by shared clones.

V and J are TRBV6-1 and TRBJ2-3; 9 bases match TRBD1. Germline values: CDR1 MNHNS, CDR2 SASEGT. V shed 3 bases, J shed 6 bases, and the junction held 10 bases outside the gene matches. The CDR3 contains 16 residues. CDR3 residues: CASSEWGTGSIDTQYF. CDR3 DNA: TGTGCCAGCAGTGAGTGGGGGACAGGGTCGATTGATACGCAGTATTTT.

This clonotype came up a few times. An end of the junction differs from the germline gene, which may be a read error. J is TRBJ2-6 and V is TRBV27; 8 nucleotides line up with TRBD1. The CDR3 has 16 amino acids. Germline CDR1 is MNHEY and CDR2 is SMNVEV (reference sequence). The DNA for the CDR3 is TGTGCCAGCAGTTTATCGACAGGGGACGGGGCCAACGGCCTGACTTTC. It specifies CASSLSTGDGANGLTF.

The rearrangement links TRBV6-1 to TRBJ1-5; D may be TRBD1 (6 bases). The length of the CDR3 is 19 residues. The germline CDR1 and CDR2 sequences are MNHNS and SASEGT. Trimming took 6 bases from V and 0 from J, leaving 24 bases between them. The CDR3 loop is CASSQEGGLGTFSNQPQHF. In DNA, the CDR3 is TGTGCCAGCAGCCAAGAGGGGGGTTTGGGGACCTTTAGCAATCAGCCCCAGCATTTT.

This clonotype has just a few counts. The chain is built from TRBV12-3 or TRBV12-4 and TRBJ1-5; D is undetermined. Trimming removed 8 bases at V and 4 bases at J, with 9 bases between. The CDR3 length is 12 residues. CDR3 region: CASATGNQPQHF. The DNA for the CDR3 is TGTGCCAGCGCAACGGGGAATCAGCCCCAGCATTTT.

The sample holds a few counts of this clonotype. J is TRBJ1-6 and V is TRBV7-2; D ambiguous. Between the trimmed V and J ends, which lost 5 bases and 3 bases, there was a span of 26 bases. Germline V gene sequence: CDR1 SGHTA, CDR2 FQGNSA. The CDR3 consists of 20 residues. CDR3: CASSPLRILQSSYYNSPLHF. The DNA of the CDR3 is TGTGCCAGCAGCCCCCTCCGGATACTACAAAGCAGCTACTATAATTCACCCCTCCACTTT. The full variable domain, rest sourced from reference TRBV7-2 and TRBJ1-6, is GAGVSQSPSNKVTEKGKDVELRCDPISGHTALYWYRQSLGQGLEFLIYFQGNSAPDKSGLPSDRFSAERTGGSVSTLTIQRTQQEDSAVYLCASSPLRILQSSYYNSPLHFGNGTRLTVT.